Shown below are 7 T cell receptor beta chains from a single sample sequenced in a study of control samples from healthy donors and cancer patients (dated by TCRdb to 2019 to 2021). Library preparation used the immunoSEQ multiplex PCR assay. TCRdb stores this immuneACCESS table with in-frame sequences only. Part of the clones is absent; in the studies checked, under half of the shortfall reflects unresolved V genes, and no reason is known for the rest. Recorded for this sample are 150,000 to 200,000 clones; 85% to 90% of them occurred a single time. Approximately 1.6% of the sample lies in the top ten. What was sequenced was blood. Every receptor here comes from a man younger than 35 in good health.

This CDR3 is CASSQDQRGISGGYTF. The CDR3 DNA is TGTGCCAGCAGCCAAGATCAGCGGGGAATCTCGGGAGGCTACACCTTC. This chain links TRBV4-2 with TRBJ1-2; D is undetermined. The CDR3 is 16 amino acids. Germline values: CDR1 LGHNA, CDR2 YNFKEQ. The V gene lost 0 bases and the J gene lost 8 bases, with 19 bases spanning the gap.

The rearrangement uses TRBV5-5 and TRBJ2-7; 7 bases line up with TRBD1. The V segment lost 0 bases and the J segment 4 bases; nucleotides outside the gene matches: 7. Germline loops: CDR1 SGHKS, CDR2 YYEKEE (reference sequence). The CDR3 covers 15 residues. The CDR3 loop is CASSLDVGDSYEQYF. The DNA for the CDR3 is TGTGCCAGCAGCTTGGATGTAGGGGACAGTTACGAGCAGTACTTC.

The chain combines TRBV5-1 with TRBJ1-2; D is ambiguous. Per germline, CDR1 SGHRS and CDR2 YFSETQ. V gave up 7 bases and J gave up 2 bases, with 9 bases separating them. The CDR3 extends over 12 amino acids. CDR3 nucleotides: TGCGCCAGCGCCCTCGAGAACTATGGCTACACCTTC. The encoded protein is CASALENYGYTF.

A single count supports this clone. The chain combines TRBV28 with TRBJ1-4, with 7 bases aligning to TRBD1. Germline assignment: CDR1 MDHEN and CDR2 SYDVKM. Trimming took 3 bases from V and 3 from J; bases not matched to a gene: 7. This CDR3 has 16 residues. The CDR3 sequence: CASSFSKGAANEKLFF. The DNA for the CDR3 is TGTGCCAGCAGTTTTTCAAAGGGGGCAGCTAATGAAAAACTGTTTTTT.

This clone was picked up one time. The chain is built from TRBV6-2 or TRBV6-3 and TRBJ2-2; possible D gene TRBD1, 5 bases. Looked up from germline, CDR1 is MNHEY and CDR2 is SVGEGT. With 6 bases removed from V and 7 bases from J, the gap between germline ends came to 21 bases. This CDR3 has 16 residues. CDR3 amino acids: CASSSLTARSRGELFF. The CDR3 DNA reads TGTGCCAGCAGCTCACTGACAGCGAGGAGTCGCGGGGAGCTGTTTTTT.

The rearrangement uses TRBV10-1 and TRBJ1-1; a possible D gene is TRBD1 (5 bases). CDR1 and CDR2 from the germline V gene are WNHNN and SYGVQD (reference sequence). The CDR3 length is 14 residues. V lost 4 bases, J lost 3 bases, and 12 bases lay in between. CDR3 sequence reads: CASSGSRDHTEAFF. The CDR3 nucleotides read TGCGCCAGCAGTGGGAGCAGGGACCACACTGAAGCTTTCTTT.

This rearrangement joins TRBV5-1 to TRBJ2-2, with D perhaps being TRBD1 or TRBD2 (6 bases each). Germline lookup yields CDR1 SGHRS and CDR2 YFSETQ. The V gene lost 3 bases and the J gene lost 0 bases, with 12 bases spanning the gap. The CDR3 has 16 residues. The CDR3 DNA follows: TGCGCCAGCAGCTGGCTCGGGGGCACGAACACCGGGGAGCTGTTTTTT. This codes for CASSWLGGTNTGELFF.